One sample yielded the 21 T cell receptor beta chains listed below, sequenced in a study of CD8 T cells in ankylosing spondylitis. Study observations and caveats: Blood of patients with ankylosing spondylitis appeared to be characterized by a TCR beta motif of seven or eight highly homologous variants.

The antigens of these receptors remain unknown. MiXCR, run by TCRdb on the 5' RACE reads, gives a single entry per CDR3 protein. The repertoire holds hundreds of thousands of distinct CDR3 sequences, about 18% seen once, with about 42% in the top ten. Source material: blood, either unsorted or a sorted T cell fraction (not recorded which). These receptors were obtained from a male donor with ankylosing spondylitis.

The V gene is TRBV12-3 or TRBV12-4, the J gene TRBJ2-1; D may correspond to TRBD1 or TRBD2 (5 bases each). There are 15 residues in the CDR3. With 6 bases removed from V and 6 bases from J, the gap between germline ends came to 18 bases. CDR3 sequence (DNA): TGTGCCAGCAGCTGGCCGGGACCCCTGGGCAATGAGCAGTTCTTC. Translating it yields CASSWPGPLGNEQFF.

The V gene is TRBV20-1, the J gene TRBJ1-5; D possibly corresponds to TRBD1 (5 bases). This CDR3 contains 15 residues. Per the germline V gene, CDR1 is DFQATT and CDR2 is SNEGSKA (reference sequence). Trimming took off 3 bases at V and 5 bases at J, with 17 bases between the two ends. The chain's CDR3 is CSASNTLGGYQPQHF. The DNA of the CDR3 is TGCAGTGCTAGTAACACTTTGGGGGGTTATCAGCCCCAGCATTTT.

This clonotype was counted a few times. The V gene is TRBV29-1, the J gene TRBJ2-1, with 7 nucleotides matching TRBD1. V trimming: 4 bases; J trimming: 7 bases; junction bases outside the gene matches: 1. The CDR3 runs to 11 residues. Germline V lookup: CDR1 SQVTM, CDR2 ANQGSEA. The CDR3 spells CSVGQGNEQFF. As DNA, the CDR3 is TGCAGCGTTGGACAGGGAAATGAGCAGTTCTTC.

This clonotype was seen a few times. V and J are TRBV11-2 and TRBJ2-7; D is tentatively TRBD1 or TRBD2 (7 bases each). The CDR3 runs 14 residues. Trimming pared 3 bases from V and 6 bases from J, leaving 15 bases between. Germline-derived CDR1 and CDR2 are SGHAT and FQNNGV. This CDR3 is CASSFDREGSEQYF. CDR3 DNA sequence: TGTGCCAGCAGCTTCGACAGGGAGGGTTCCGAGCAGTACTTC.

This chain connects TRBV4-1 to TRBJ2-3, with unresolved D. V dropped 2 bases and J dropped 2 bases, with 14 bases sitting between them. The CDR3 is made up of 16 amino acids. Germline loops: CDR1 MGHRA, CDR2 YSYEKL. The CDR3 sequence is CASSQLAGILTDTQYF. The DNA of the CDR3 is TGCGCCAGCAGCCAACTCGCAGGAATCCTCACAGATACGCAGTATTTT.

This clonotype was counted a few times. The gene calls are TRBV27 and TRBJ2-1, with 10 positions matching TRBD2. The V gene's germline CDR1 is MNHEY and CDR2 SMNVEV (reference sequence). Losses at the gene ends were 5 bases for V and 6 bases for J; bases not matched to a gene: 7. This CDR3 is 15 amino acids long. In DNA, the CDR3 is TGTGCCAGCAGTATCCTAGCGGGAGCTGGCAATGAGCAGTTCTTC. Its protein product is CASSILAGAGNEQFF.

V usage is TRBV7-8 and J usage is TRBJ2-7; no reliable D call. CDR1 is SGHVS and CDR2 is FQNEAQ in the germline V gene. V dropped 0 bases and J dropped 2 bases, with 5 bases sitting between them. The CDR3 runs 13 residues. CDR3 nucleotide sequence: TGTGCCAGCAGCTTAGCAACACCCTACGAGCAGTACTTC. Translating gives CASSLATPYEQYF.

V gene TRBV7-9 combines with J gene TRBJ1-2, with D perhaps TRBD1 (6 bases). Looked up from germline, CDR1 is SEHNR and CDR2 is FQNEAQ (reference sequence). This CDR3 spans 17 amino acids. V gave up 2 bases and J gave up 1 base, with 17 bases separating them. The CDR3 DNA is TGTGCCAGCAGCTTACAGGGGCGGGGTTATAGTAACTATGGCTACACCTTC. Translation: CASSLQGRGYSNYGYTF.

There are a few counts of this clonotype. This chain joins TRBV6-1 and TRBJ1-5, with D unclear. Germline CDR1 and CDR2: MNHNS and SASEGT. The CDR3 totals 13 residues. Trimming shortened V by 6 bases and J by 11 bases, and 17 bases separated the two germline ends. The CDR3 nucleotides are TGTGCCAGCAGCCAAGAACCCGAATCAGCCCAGCATTTT. Protein: CASSQEPESAQHF.

The chain is built from TRBV24-1 and TRBJ2-2; 7 bases match TRBD1. Trimming took 3 bases from V and 6 from J; bases not matched to a gene: 3. The CDR3 has 14 residues. Germline-derived CDR1 and CDR2 are KGHDR and SFDVKD. CDR3: CATSDRQGPGELFF. CDR3 DNA sequence: TGTGCCACCAGTGATAGACAGGGACCCGGGGAGCTGTTTTTT.

This chain joins TRBV3-1 and TRBJ2-7; 9 bases map to TRBD2. The ends lost 0 bases at V and 3 bases at J; junction bases unmatched: 9. Per the germline V gene, CDR1 is LGHDT and CDR2 is YNNKEL (reference sequence). The CDR3 is 17 amino acids. The CDR3 reads CASSQDWREGEVYEQYF. The DNA for the CDR3 is TGTGCCAGCAGCCAAGATTGGCGGGAGGGAGAAGTCTACGAGCAGTACTTC.

The J gene is TRBJ2-7, the V gene TRBV4-1, with 7 positions matching TRBD1. Germline V gives CDR1 MGHRA, CDR2 YSYEKL. V was clipped by 4 bases and J by 3 bases; unmatched bases: 12. This CDR3 is built from 16 residues. The CDR3 DNA reads as TGCGCCAGCAGCCCTGACGCCGGGACAGAATACTACGAGCAGTACTTC. This sequence encodes CASSPDAGTEYYEQYF.

This clonotype has a handful of counts. The V gene is TRBV29-1, the J gene TRBJ2-7; maybe TRBD2 (5 bases). Looked up from germline, CDR1 is SQVTM and CDR2 is ANQGSEA. The CDR3 extends over 11 amino acids. Trimming took 7 bases from V and 3 from J, leaving 10 bases between them. The CDR3 nucleotides read TGCAGCGCGGGGTGGGGCTACGAGCAGTACTTC. Translating it yields CSAGWGYEQYF.

This chain's CDR3 is CASSYYGTSGDTQYF. In DNA form, the CDR3 reads TGTGCCAGCAGTTACTACGGGACCTCCGGAGATACGCAGTATTTT. The chain joins TRBV6-2 or TRBV6-3 to TRBJ2-3, with D perhaps given as TRBD1 or TRBD2 (5 bases each). CDR1 and CDR2 (germline): MNHEY, SVGEGT. Trimming stripped 1 base from V and 5 bases from J, with 13 bases between. The CDR3 spans 15 residues.

This clonotype has only a few counts. V and J are TRBV7-9 and TRBJ2-7; 7 nucleotides agree with TRBD1. The CDR3 runs to 14 residues. Germline assignment: CDR1 SEHNR and CDR2 FQNEAQ (reference sequence). V shed 4 bases and J 2 bases; nucleotides not matched to a gene: 5. CDR3 bases: TGTGCCAGCAGCTGGACAGGAGCTACCTACGAGCAGTACTTC. Encoded protein: CASSWTGATYEQYF. Looking up the rest from reference TRBV7-9 and TRBJ2-7 gives the full variable domain: DTGVSQNPRHKITKRGQNVTFRCDPISEHNRLYWYRQTLGQGPEFLTYFQNEAQLEKSRLLSDRFSAERPKGSFSTLEIQRTEQGDSAMYLCASSWTGATYEQYFGPGTRLTVT.

This clonotype was seen more than once but under ten times. CDR3 sequence (DNA): TGCGCCAGCAGCCAAGCCCCGGGACTCAGAGACACTGAGCAGTTCTTC. It codes for CASSQAPGLRDTEQFF. The rearrangement joins TRBV4-1 to TRBJ2-1; possibly TRBD2 for D (6 bases). Germline V lookup: CDR1 MGHRA, CDR2 YSYEKL. With 1 base removed from V and 9 bases from J, the gap between germline ends came to 19 bases. This CDR3 is 16 amino acids long.

This chain joins TRBV4-3 and TRBJ1-2; a weak D match, TRBD1 (6 bases). Trimming cost V 1 base and J 3 bases, with 9 bases left between them. CDR1 is LGHNA and CDR2 is YSLEER in the germline V gene. This CDR3 has 14 amino acids. DNA of the CDR3: TGCGCCAGCAGCCAAGTACAGGGATACTATGGCTACACCTTC. This translates into CASSQVQGYYGYTF.

This clonotype was seen at least ten times. V usage is TRBV12-3 or TRBV12-4 and J usage is TRBJ2-5; D ambiguous. There are 15 residues in the CDR3. Trimming shortened V by 5 bases and J by 3 bases, and 16 bases separated the two germline ends. Here the CDR3 reads CASSEVSQRKETQYF. CDR3 nucleotide sequence: TGTGCCAGCAGTGAGGTCTCTCAGAGAAAAGAGACCCAGTACTTC.

This clonotype has just a few counts. In nucleotides, the CDR3 is TGTGCCAGCAGCTTAGGACAGGGGGCAACTCGGGAGCAGTACTTC. This sequence encodes CASSLGQGATREQYF. The chain links TRBV11-2 to TRBJ2-7, with 10 bases lining up with TRBD1. Germline assignment: CDR1 SGHAT and CDR2 FQNNGV. V gave up 1 base and J gave up 7 bases; unmatched junction bases: 7. The CDR3 is 15 amino acids.

The chain joins TRBV20-1 to TRBJ1-5, with TRBD1 as a possible D gene (6 bases). Germline lookup yields CDR1 DFQATT and CDR2 SNEGSKA (reference sequence). CDR3 length: 16 residues. The V and J ends lost 0 bases and 4 bases respectively, with 16 bases between them. The CDR3 region has the DNA TGCAGTGCTAGAGATCGGGGGGCGCTGATGAATCAGCCCCAGCATTTT. This codes for CSARDRGALMNQPQHF.

This clonotype was counted only a few times. The J gene is TRBJ2-5, the V gene TRBV4-1; 7 positions agree with TRBD2. Germline V gene data show CDR1 as MGHRA and CDR2 as YSYEKL. Trimming removed 0 bases from V and 4 bases from J; junction bases left unmatched: 8. The CDR3 has 16 residues. CDR3 sequence (DNA): TGCGCCAGCAGCCAAGATTGGGCTAGCGGAGGAGAGACCCAGTACTTC. This translates into CASSQDWASGGETQYF.